Each of the 28 T cell receptor beta chains below was sequenced from the same sample in a study of cytotoxic CD8 clonotypes in ibrutinib-treated CLL. Clones were read by immunoSEQ multiplex PCR, and TCRdb kept only the in-frame ones, dropping some. This table has tens of thousands of clones, approximately 62% appearing once. This specimen was PBMCs, taken after 12 months of ibrutinib treatment. These receptors all come from a human donor with chronic lymphocytic leukemia.

The genes are TRBV6-4 and TRBJ2-3, with 8 bases that match TRBD1. CDR1 MRHNA and CDR2 SNTAGT come from the germline V gene. This CDR3 contains 14 residues. Trimming removed 5 bases from V and 2 bases from J; junction bases left unmatched: 3. CDR3 in amino acids: CASSSDRATDTQYF. The CDR3 DNA reads TGTGCCAGCAGTTCGGACAGGGCCACAGATACGCAGTATTTT.

This rearrangement joins TRBV6-5 to TRBJ1-5; TRBD1 matches 10 bases. V lost 6 bases to trimming and J lost 5 bases; unmatched junction nucleotides: 7. The V gene's germline CDR1 is MNHEY and CDR2 SVGAGI. This CDR3 spans 15 amino acids. CDR3 sequence (DNA): TGTGCCAGCAGCTGGACAGGGGGTGATGATCAGCCCCAGCATTTT. This translates into CASSWTGGDDQPQHF.

The chain links TRBV5-1 to TRBJ1-2; 11 positions agree with TRBD1. Per germline, CDR1 SGHRS and CDR2 YFSETQ. This CDR3 has 15 amino acids. Losses at the gene ends were 2 bases for V and 8 bases for J; bases not matched to a gene: 8. The CDR3 region has the DNA TGCGCCAGCAGCTTCGGGACAGGGGGTTTTTTGGGCTACACCTTC. Translation gives CASSFGTGGFLGYTF.

The chain employs TRBV5-1 and TRBJ2-5; D possibly corresponds to TRBD2 (5 bases). This CDR3 is built from 13 residues. The ends were cut back, 4 bases at V and 5 bases at J, with 12 bases in the middle. Germline V gene sequence: CDR1 SGHRS, CDR2 YFSETQ. CDR3 sequence reads: CASSPGWEETQYF. The CDR3 DNA is TGCGCCAGCAGCCCCGGGTGGGAGGAGACCCAGTACTTC.

The chain recombines TRBV28 with TRBJ2-7; D perhaps matches TRBD2 (6 bases). The CDR3 sequence is 11 residues long. Germline CDR1 MDHEN, CDR2 SYDVKM. Trimming removed 6 bases at V and 4 bases at J, with 7 bases between. DNA for the CDR3: TGTGCCAGCAGGGGACTTTACGAGCAGTACTTC. Translating gives CASRGLYEQYF.

The gene calls are TRBV6-5 and TRBJ1-3; 7 bases line up with TRBD1. Germline V lookup: CDR1 MNHEY, CDR2 SVGAGI. This CDR3 is built from 13 residues. With V trimmed by 6 bases and J by 4 bases, 3 bases remained unmatched. The CDR3 DNA reads TGTGCCAGCAGCCAGGGGGGCGGAAACACCATATATTTT. The encoded protein is CASSQGGGNTIYF.

This clone was counted a few times. The chain uses TRBV10-3 and TRBJ2-5; D not certain. V was pared by 0 bases and J by 4 bases, with 3 bases between. Germline assignment: CDR1 ENHRY and CDR2 SYGVKD. This CDR3 region has 12 residues. The CDR3 bases are TGTGCCATCAGTGAGTCAGGAGAGACCCAGTACTTC. Amino acid sequence: CAISESGETQYF.

About this clone itself: Other DNA sequences in the sample encode the same CDR3. This chain connects TRBV20-1 to TRBJ2-7; D is uncertain. Per germline, CDR1 DFQATT and CDR2 SNEGSKA (reference sequence). This CDR3 contains 11 residues. Trimming removed 6 bases at V and 4 bases at J, with 10 bases between. The chain's CDR3 is CSARTLYEQYF. CDR3 nucleotides: TGCAGTGCCCGAACCCTATACGAGCAGTACTTC.

The rearrangement links TRBV27 to TRBJ2-7; perhaps TRBD2 as D (5 bases). V lost 4 bases and J 4 bases, leaving 11 bases between the germline ends. Germline assignment: CDR1 MNHEY and CDR2 SMNVEV (reference sequence). This CDR3 comprises 13 residues. The CDR3 protein is CASSWASRYEQYF. The CDR3 nucleotides read TGTGCCAGCAGTTGGGCTAGCCGATACGAGCAGTACTTC.

Written as DNA, the CDR3 is TGTGCCAGCAGCTTAATTCCAGCTAACTATGGCTACACCTTC. Residues: CASSLIPANYGYTF. The V and J genes are TRBV5-5 and TRBJ1-2; no clear D. The CDR3 contains 14 residues. V was cut by 2 bases and J by 0 bases, with 8 bases left in between. Per the germline V gene, CDR1 is SGHKS and CDR2 is YYEKEE (reference sequence).

There are many counts of this clone. Other DNA sequences in the same sample also yield this CDR3. The V gene is TRBV28, the J gene TRBJ1-1, with no clear D. The CDR3 length is 13 residues. Looked up from germline, CDR1 is MDHEN and CDR2 is SYDVKM. Trimming removed 5 bases from V and 0 bases from J, with 7 bases in between. The CDR3 loop is CASSPQMNTEAFF. The DNA for the CDR3 is TGTGCCAGCAGTCCTCAGATGAACACTGAAGCTTTCTTT.

This chain links TRBV5-5 with TRBJ2-7; tentative D call: TRBD2 (6 bases). The germline V gene encodes CDR1 SGHKS and CDR2 YYEKEE (reference sequence). The CDR3 totals 12 residues. With 3 bases removed from V and 3 bases from J, the gap between germline ends came to 7 bases. The CDR3 is CASSSGGYEQYV. In nucleotides, the CDR3 is TGTGCCAGCAGCTCCGGGGGCTACGAGCAGTACGTC.

V is TRBV5-1 and J is TRBJ1-5; D may be TRBD1 (5 bases). The V gene's germline CDR1 is SGHRS and CDR2 YFSETQ. CDR3 length: 15 residues. V was cut by 5 bases and J by 0 bases, with 12 bases left in between. In nucleotides, the CDR3 is TGCGCCAGCAGATTTGACAGCTATAGCAATCAGCCCCAGCATTTT. Its protein product is CASRFDSYSNQPQHF.

This clone occurred a few times. J is TRBJ2-5 and V is TRBV19; possibly TRBD1 for D (6 bases). This CDR3 is built from 14 residues. From germline, CDR1 is LNHDA and CDR2 SQIVND (reference sequence). The V end lost 0 bases, the J end lost 7 bases, and 12 bases lay between the germline ends. The CDR3 sequence is CASSIDWGRGTQYF. In DNA, the CDR3 is TGTGCCAGTAGTATAGACTGGGGGCGCGGGACCCAGTACTTC.

The chain recombines TRBV29-1 with TRBJ2-4, with a possible D match to TRBD1 (6 bases). The ends were cut back, 4 bases at V and 9 bases at J, with 22 bases in the middle. The CDR3 length is 15 residues. CDR1 SQVTM and CDR2 ANQGSEA come from the germline V gene. The CDR3 DNA sequence: TGCAGCGTTGGGACAGTGGCTGGGCGAGGGGGCATTCAGTACTTC. Translated, it gives CSVGTVAGRGGIQYF.

This clone was seen more than once but under ten times. As DNA, the CDR3 is TGCGCCAGCCGCCCTCTAGCTCTTTCCACGGGAAACCGGGATGAGCAGTTCTTC. Its translation: CASRPLALSTGNRDEQFF. The chain recombines TRBV4-1 with TRBJ2-1; the D gene is possibly TRBD2 (5 bases). There are 18 residues in the CDR3. Germline V CDR1 and CDR2: MGHRA, YSYEKL. V was trimmed by 8 bases and J by 8 bases, leaving 31 bases between them.

This clone was recorded a few times. The rearrangement uses TRBV5-8 and TRBJ1-5; D unclear. The CDR3 loop spans 15 amino acids. Germline CDR1 SGHTS, CDR2 YDEGEE. Trimming took off 0 bases at V and 1 base at J, with 8 bases between the two ends. The CDR3 DNA reads TGTGCCAGCAGCTTGGACCCGAGGAGCAATCAGCCCCAGCATTTT. As protein: CASSLDPRSNQPQHF.

This clone occurred many times. The chain links TRBV5-6 to TRBJ2-2; tentative D call: TRBD2 (6 bases). V lost 5 bases, J lost 6 bases, and 14 bases lay in between. Germline values: CDR1 SGHDT, CDR2 YYEEEE. The CDR3 totals 14 residues. CDR3 protein: CASRHRGRSGELFF. For the CDR3, the DNA is TGTGCCAGCAGACATCGGGGGAGGTCCGGGGAGCTGTTTTTT.

The chain couples TRBV28 to TRBJ2-1; TRBD2 matches at 10 bases. The germline V gene has CDR1 MDHEN and CDR2 SYDVKM. This CDR3 has 13 amino acids. Trimming removed 6 bases from V and 6 bases from J; junction bases left unmatched: 2. Here the CDR3 reads CASSPSGSNEQFF. The CDR3 nucleotides are TGTGCCAGCAGCCCTAGCGGGAGCAATGAGCAGTTCTTC.

The V call is TRBV27, the J call TRBJ2-1, with TRBD2 matching over 9 bases. Germline V gene data show CDR1 as MNHEY and CDR2 as SMNVEV (reference sequence). The CDR3 runs to 16 residues. Trimming cost V 0 bases and J 2 bases; bases outside gene matches: 2. Here the CDR3 DNA reads TGTGCCAGCAGTTTATCGGGCGGGAGGGCCTACAATGAGCAGTTCTTC. Protein product: CASSLSGGRAYNEQFF.

The chain joins TRBV28 to TRBJ2-1, with 7 positions matching TRBD1. This CDR3 is 16 amino acids long. Per germline, CDR1 MDHEN and CDR2 SYDVKM. The J segment lost 6 bases and the V segment lost 3 bases, leaving 11 bases of the junction unmatched. The CDR3 sequence: CASSFRGGATGNEQFF. CDR3 in DNA: TGTGCCAGCAGTTTTCGAGGGGGCGCGACGGGCAATGAGCAGTTCTTC.

This clone was counted once. Given a much more abundant clone one base away, this may be a read error. This chain links TRBV18 with TRBJ2-5; D is ambiguous. Deletions cut 2 bases from V and 0 bases from J, with 1 base between. CDR3 length: 12 amino acids. Germline V gene sequence: CDR1 KGHSH, CDR2 LQKENI. The CDR3 region has the DNA TGTGCCAGCTCACCAAACCAAGAGACCCAGTACTTC. Its protein product is CASSPNQETQYF.

The V gene is TRBV6-5, the J gene TRBJ2-1; D not certain. The ends were cut back, 0 bases at V and 1 base at J, with 7 bases in the middle. The CDR3 has 15 amino acids. CDR1 and CDR2 (germline): MNHEY, SVGAGI. The CDR3 region has the DNA TGTGCCAGCAGTTACTCTCTAGGGTCCTACAATGAGCAGTTCTTC. Translated, it gives CASSYSLGSYNEQFF.

This chain connects TRBV4-1 to TRBJ1-2; TRBD1 is a possible D gene (5 bases). This CDR3 region has 13 residues. V was shortened by 5 bases and J by 6 bases, with 13 bases between the two germline ends. CDR1 is MGHRA and CDR2 is YSYEKL in the germline V gene. This CDR3 is CASSEVQGDGYTF. CDR3 in DNA: TGCGCCAGCAGCGAAGTTCAGGGTGATGGCTACACCTTC.

The rearrangement joins TRBV5-1 to TRBJ1-2, with D tentatively TRBD1 (5 bases). This CDR3 comprises 14 residues. V was pared by 4 bases and J by 2 bases, with 12 bases between. CDR1 is SGHRS, CDR2 YFSETQ, per germline. CDR3 nucleotides: TGCGCCAGCAGCCTTGGGGCGGGAAACTATGGCTACACCTTC. It codes for CASSLGAGNYGYTF. The entire variable domain, with the rest obtained from reference TRBV5-1 and TRBJ1-2, is as follows: KAGVTQTPRYLIKTRGQQVTLSCSPISGHRSVSWYQQTPGQGLQFLFEYFSETQRNKGNFPGRFSGRQFSNSRSEMNVSTLELGDSALYLCASSLGAGNYGYTFGSGTRLTVV.

The chain carries TRBV5-1 and TRBJ1-2; D is uncertain. V was pared by 0 bases and J by 4 bases, with 10 bases between. The CDR3 contains 14 residues. Per the germline V gene, CDR1 is SGHRS and CDR2 is YFSETQ. CDR3 residues: CASSLASISYGYTF. The DNA of the CDR3 is TGCGCCAGCAGCTTGGCCAGCATCAGCTATGGCTACACCTTC.

This clone showed up just a few times. The J gene is TRBJ2-2, the V gene TRBV27; D remains unclear. CDR1 is MNHEY and CDR2 is SMNVEV in the germline V gene (reference sequence). The CDR3 runs 13 residues. V lost 10 bases to trimming and J lost 1 base, with 10 bases between them. The DNA of the CDR3 is TGTGCCACCGAAACGGGGAACACCGGGGAGCTGTTTTTT. This encodes CATETGNTGELFF.

The V and J genes are TRBV11-2 and TRBJ2-7; D may be TRBD1 or TRBD2 (5 bases each). CDR1 and CDR2 from the germline V gene are SGHAT and FQNNGV. The V gene lost 6 bases and the J gene lost 5 bases, with 17 bases spanning the gap. The CDR3 contains 14 residues. The CDR3 sequence: CASSLGTNVHEQYF. The CDR3 bases are TGTGCCAGCAGTTTGGGGACCAACGTCCACGAGCAGTACTTC.